One sample yielded the 21 T cell receptor beta chains listed below, sequenced in a study of CD8 T cells in ankylosing spondylitis. One entry per CDR3 protein results from TCRdb running MiXCR on the 5' RACE reads. Counted here are about 280,000 distinct CDR3 sequences, 15% to 20% occurring once; the ten biggest clones make up 7.8%. What was sequenced was blood, either unsorted or a sorted T cell fraction (not recorded which). These TCRs come from a male donor with ankylosing spondylitis or in good health (not recorded which).

J is TRBJ2-3 and V is TRBV7-9; TRBD2 agrees at 7 bases. V lost 2 bases and J lost 2; bases outside the gene matches: 7. Germline values: CDR1 SEHNR, CDR2 FQNEAQ (reference sequence). CDR3 size: 16 residues. The CDR3 DNA is TGTGCCAGCAGCTTAAAACGACTAGCTAACACAGATACGCAGTATTTT. Protein: CASSLKRLANTDTQYF. Based on the CDR3 plus reference TRBV7-9 and TRBJ2-3, the full variable domain is DTGVSQNPRHKITKRGQNVTFRCDPISEHNRLYWYRQTLGQGPEFLTYFQNEAQLEKSRLLSDRFSAERPKGSFSTLEIQRTEQGDSAMYLCASSLKRLANTDTQYFGPGTRLTVL.

As concerns this clonotype: Mismatch with germline at one junction end may stem from a read error. The chain carries TRBV5-1 and TRBJ2-1; 8 nucleotides line up with TRBD2. The CDR3 runs 16 residues. The germline V gene has CDR1 SGHRS and CDR2 YFSETQ. Here the CDR3 DNA reads TGCGCCAGCAACATCCGGGGGGGGTTTTCCTACAATGCGCAGTTCTTC. Encoded protein: CASNIRGGFSYNAQFF.

This clonotype was observed many times. J is TRBJ2-2 and V is TRBV29-1; the match to TRBD1 covers 7 bases. The CDR3 length is 15 residues. Germline trimming cut 7 bases from V and 3 bases from J; bases unmatched to any gene: 11. Germline V CDR1 and CDR2: SQVTM, ANQGSEA. The CDR3 nucleotides are TGCAGCGCTAGGGACAGTCAGGGTTACACCGGGGAGCTGTTTTTT. Translating it yields CSARDSQGYTGELFF.

This clonotype appeared a few times. This sequence joins TRBV10-3 and TRBJ2-2, with D perhaps matching TRBD1 or TRBD2 (6 bases each). Deletions cut 4 bases from V and 13 bases from J, with 16 bases between. This CDR3 has 13 residues. The germline V gene encodes CDR1 ENHRY and CDR2 SYGVKD. The CDR3 here is CAISGGTPPVLFF. The CDR3 coding sequence is TGTGCCATCAGTGGCGGGACACCCCCAGTGCTGTTTTTT.

The chain carries TRBV6-1 and TRBJ2-2; TRBD2 agrees at 8 bases. Germline V gives CDR1 MNHNS, CDR2 SASEGT. Trimming at V came to 6 bases and at J to 1 base, leaving 7 bases not matched to a gene. The CDR3 totals 16 residues. CDR3 coding DNA: TGTGCCAGCAGCCCCCGGAGCGGGGGGAACACCGGGGAGCTGTTTTTT. This gives the protein CASSPRSGGNTGELFF.

The V call is TRBV20-1, the J call TRBJ1-4; D gene unclear. Trimming stripped 2 bases from V and 0 bases from J, with 7 bases between. Germline V gene data show CDR1 as DFQATT and CDR2 as SNEGSKA (reference sequence). This CDR3 is built from 14 residues. The CDR3 loop is CSARRGPTNEKLFF. The DNA for the CDR3 is TGCAGTGCTAGACGGGGTCCAACTAATGAAAAACTGTTTTTT.

This clonotype has just a few counts. The chain carries TRBV19 and TRBJ2-3; perhaps TRBD2 as D (6 bases). The ends were cut back, 1 base at V and 0 bases at J, with 17 bases in the middle. The CDR3 consists of 18 residues. The germline V gene has CDR1 LNHDA and CDR2 SQIVND (reference sequence). The CDR3 here is CASSIVGRRVESTDTQYF. For the CDR3, the DNA is TGTGCCAGTAGTATAGTTGGCCGGAGGGTGGAGAGCACAGATACGCAGTATTTT.

This chain uses TRBV6-2 or TRBV6-3 with TRBJ1-1; D unclear. Between the trimmed V and J ends, which lost 4 bases and 1 base, there was a span of 10 bases. The CDR3 has 14 residues. In germline, CDR1 is MNHEY, CDR2 SVGEGT. CDR3: CASSSDYTNTEAFF. CDR3 bases: TGTGCCAGCAGTTCCGATTACACGAACACTGAAGCTTTCTTT.

This clonotype has just a few counts. The chain is built from TRBV20-1 and TRBJ2-6; TRBD1 or TRBD2 may be the D gene (5 bases each). The CDR3 totals 15 residues. Germline V lookup: CDR1 DFQATT, CDR2 SNEGSKA (reference sequence). V dropped 4 bases and J dropped 2 bases, with 12 bases sitting between them. The CDR3: CSATLREPGANVLTF. In nucleotides, the CDR3 is TGCAGTGCTACCCTCAGGGAGCCTGGGGCCAACGTCCTGACTTTC.

V is TRBV20-1 and J is TRBJ1-5; D is possibly TRBD1 (5 bases). This CDR3 region has 14 residues. Trimming cost V 7 bases and J 2 bases, with 15 bases left between them. Germline lookup yields CDR1 DFQATT and CDR2 SNEGSKA (reference sequence). CDR3 protein: CSVSMLGGNQPQHF. CDR3 DNA sequence: TGCAGTGTTTCAATGTTAGGGGGCAATCAGCCCCAGCATTTT.

V is TRBV25-1 and J is TRBJ2-3; 9 bases line up with TRBD1. The CDR3 extends over 16 amino acids. The germline CDR1 and CDR2 sequences are MGHDK and SYGVNS. V was clipped by 8 bases and J by 3 bases; unmatched bases: 12. This CDR3 reads CASRPNTGQGTDTQYF. CDR3 in DNA: TGTGCCAGCCGCCCTAATACGGGACAGGGAACAGATACGCAGTATTTT.

In this sample, this clonotype turned up a few times. The J gene is TRBJ2-2, the V gene TRBV7-2; D possibly matches TRBD1 or TRBD2 (6 bases each). Germline V gives CDR1 SGHTA, CDR2 FQGNSA. The CDR3 runs 13 residues. The ends were cut back, 11 bases at V and 4 bases at J, with 14 bases in the middle. The CDR3 loop is CAGGRGGTGELFF. The CDR3 coding sequence is TGTGCCGGGGGGCGGGGTGGCACCGGGGAGCTGTTTTTT. The full variable domain, with the rest looked up from reference TRBV7-2 and TRBJ2-2, is GAGVSQSPSNKVTEKGKDVELRCDPISGHTALYWYRQSLGQGLEFLIYFQGNSAPDKSGLPSDRFSAERTGGSVSTLTIQRTQQEDSAVYLCAGGRGGTGELFFGEGSRLTVL.

This clonotype was seen repeatedly, ten times or more. The rearrangement joins TRBV4-2 to TRBJ1-1; D is unresolved. V lost 1 base and J 8 bases, leaving 8 bases between the germline ends. The CDR3 totals 12 residues. Germline V lookup: CDR1 LGHNA, CDR2 YNFKEQ. The CDR3 is CASSQGAEEAFF. The CDR3 nucleotides read TGTGCCAGCAGCCAAGGGGCAGAAGAAGCTTTCTTT.

In its sample, this clonotype was seen many times. The CDR3 sequence: CASTDSGGGEQFF. The DNA for the CDR3 is TGCGCCAGCACCGACTCGGGCGGTGGTGAGCAGTTCTTC. The rearrangement joins TRBV5-1 to TRBJ2-1; D is ambiguous. CDR3 length: 13 residues. Per germline, CDR1 SGHRS and CDR2 YFSETQ. V lost 6 bases to trimming and J lost 9 bases, with 16 bases between them.

The CDR3 nucleotides are TGTGCCAGCACCCCCTCGACTAGCGGGCAAGAGACCCAGTACTTC. Residues: CASTPSTSGQETQYF. This sequence joins TRBV27 and TRBJ2-5; 10 bases map to TRBD2. Germline CDR1 MNHEY, CDR2 SMNVEV (reference sequence). V trimming: 7 bases; J trimming: 2 bases; junction bases outside the gene matches: 7. CDR3 length equals 15 residues.

The J gene is TRBJ2-1, the V gene TRBV5-1; the match to TRBD2 covers 12 bases. Per germline, CDR1 SGHRS and CDR2 YFSETQ. The CDR3 consists of 17 residues. The junction had 10 bases not matched to a gene; V was cut back by 3 bases and J by 6 bases. The CDR3 bases are TGCGCCAGCAGCTCAGGGTTTGCGGGACTAGCGGGCAATGAGCAGTTCTTC. Translated, it gives CASSSGFAGLAGNEQFF.

The chain has TRBV7-2 and TRBJ2-1; D not resolved. Germline values: CDR1 SGHTA, CDR2 FQGNSA. Deletions cut 0 bases from V and 9 bases from J, with 9 bases between. This CDR3 is built from 13 residues. The DNA of the CDR3 is TGTGCCAGCAGCTTAGCGGGTAGTAGTGAGCAGTTCTTC. Its translation is CASSLAGSSEQFF.

The chain links TRBV7-6 to TRBJ2-2, with TRBD2 matching 13 bases. The CDR3 spans 16 residues. V gave up 1 base and J gave up 6 bases; unmatched junction bases: 2. CDR1 SGHVS and CDR2 FNYEAQ come from the germline V gene. CDR3 loop: CASSLGTSGSAGELFF. The CDR3 bases are TGTGCCAGCAGCTTAGGGACTAGCGGGAGCGCCGGGGAGCTGTTTTTT.

This clonotype was detected a few times. Since a much larger clone is just one base distant, this may be a read error. V and J are TRBV6-1 and TRBJ1-5; D uncertain. Germline-derived CDR1 and CDR2 are MNHNS and SASEGT. V was trimmed by 3 bases and J by 2 bases, leaving 2 bases between them. The CDR3 is 12 amino acids. DNA of the CDR3: TGTGCCAGCAGTGATGGCAATCAGCCCCAGCATTTT. It codes for CASSDGNQPQHF.

This clonotype was seen at least ten times. This sequence joins TRBV20-1 and TRBJ2-3; tentative D call: TRBD2 (6 bases). The germline V gene has CDR1 DFQATT and CDR2 SNEGSKA (reference sequence). Trimming removed 6 bases from V and 6 bases from J, with 22 bases in between. The CDR3 has 15 residues. This chain's CDR3 is CSAQSGLLGADTQYF. The CDR3 nucleotides are TGCAGTGCACAAAGCGGACTACTCGGGGCCGATACGCAGTATTTT.

This clonotype was picked up a small number of times. The gene calls are TRBV7-6 and TRBJ2-1, with 7 bases matching TRBD2. The CDR3 consists of 16 residues. Germline values: CDR1 SGHVS, CDR2 FNYEAQ. Unmatched junction bases numbered 6, after V lost 0 bases and J lost 4 bases. CDR3 in DNA: TGTGCCAGCAGCTTAGCAGCGGGGCCGATTTACAATGAGCAGTTCTTC. Protein: CASSLAAGPIYNEQFF.